This T cell receptor (beta chain) was observed in a study of blood T cell repertoires in COVID-19. About the research overall: T cells, B-cell-depleted T cells, or PBMCs provided the cDNA or gDNA that served as material.

Per the authors' pipeline: Cell counts per sample came from amplifying reference gene primers. Sequencing was performed with immunoSEQ multiplex PCR; in TCRdb, only in-frame clones are kept and a portion is missing. That table is the source of V, J and clone size, and D and trimming were worked out from the DNA. Altogether 90,000 to 110,000 clones are present, approximately 76% being singletons, with the ten largest covering roughly 19%. A few counts support this clone. Sequencing input: peripheral blood. This clonotype was obtained from an older woman with acute or convalescent COVID-19.

The CDR3 bases are TGCGCCAGCAGCTCGGGACAGCACACCTACGAGCAGTACTTC. Protein: CASSSGQHTYEQYF. The chain recombines TRBV5-1 with TRBJ2-7, with TRBD1 matching 7 bases. Trimming took 3 bases from V and 2 from J; bases not matched to a gene: 5. Germline CDR1 is SGHRS and CDR2 is YFSETQ. This CDR3 has 14 amino acids.